The rows below give T cell receptor beta chains drawn from one sample of a study of T cells in Graves' hyperthyroidism and ophthalmopathy. TCRdb re-analysed the multiplex PCR reads in MiXCR, keeping a single row per CDR3 protein. The table records about 410,000 distinct CDR3 sequences, roughly 15% of them present only once. Source material: blood. The receptors here all came from a woman aged 25-40 years with Graves' ophthalmopathy. Both conserved end residues are part of each CDR3. Each record gives: V gene, clone size, D gene, J gene, CDR3 DNA, CDR3 protein. The D gene is left open where the match is weak. Clone size appears in some rows only: once, few, many, or a class for an expanded clone.

V gene: TRBV12-3/TRBV12-4; clone size: .; D gene: TRBD2; J gene: TRBJ2-7; CDR3 DNA: TGTGCCAGCAGGCGGGGGGAGAACCCCTACGAGCAGTACTTC; CDR3 protein: CASRRGENPYEQYF
V gene: TRBV2; clone size: .; D gene: .; J gene: TRBJ2-7; CDR3 DNA: TGTGCCAGCAGTGAATCGGGGTTATACGAGCAGTACTTC; CDR3 protein: CASSESGLYEQYF
V gene: TRBV28; clone size: .; D gene: .; J gene: TRBJ1-2; CDR3 DNA: TGTGCCAGCAGAACACCTAGGAACTATGGCTACACCTTC; CDR3 protein: CASRTPRNYGYTF
V gene: TRBV7-2; clone size: .; D gene: .; J gene: TRBJ2-4; CDR3 DNA: TGTGCCAGCAGCCTTGGACCGGTGGGAAACATTCAGTACTTC; CDR3 protein: CASSLGPVGNIQYF
V gene: TRBV4-2; clone size: many; D gene: TRBD1; J gene: TRBJ1-1; CDR3 DNA: TGTGCCAGCAGCCAAGCTCGGACAGGGGGCACTGAAGCTTTCTTT; CDR3 protein: CASSQARTGGTEAFF
V gene: TRBV7-9; clone size: many; D gene: .; J gene: TRBJ2-7; CDR3 DNA: TGTGCCAGCAGCCAAGAAACACAGGGCGGGTACGAGCAGTACTTC; CDR3 protein: CASSQETQGGYEQYF
V gene: TRBV28; clone size: many; D gene: TRBD1; J gene: TRBJ1-5; CDR3 DNA: TGTGCCAGCAGAGAGGGGGCCGGCAATCAGCCCCAGCATTTT; CDR3 protein: CASREGAGNQPQHF
V gene: TRBV11-2; clone size: .; D gene: TRBD2; J gene: TRBJ2-1; CDR3 DNA: TGTGCCAGCAGCTTAAGGCTCTCTAGCGGGAGCCGTGACAATGAGCAGTTCTTC; CDR3 protein: CASSLRLSSGSRDNEQFF
V gene: TRBV5-6; clone size: many; D gene: TRBD1; J gene: TRBJ2-2; CDR3 DNA: TGTGCCAGCAGCTTGCCCAGGACAGGGACCACCGGGGAGCTGTTTTTT; CDR3 protein: CASSLPRTGTTGELFF
V gene: TRBV7-3; clone size: many; D gene: TRBD2; J gene: TRBJ2-3; CDR3 DNA: TGTGCCAGCAGCTTAATTGCGGGGGGGCCAGATACGCAGTATTTT; CDR3 protein: CASSLIAGGPDTQYF
V gene: TRBV7-3; clone size: .; D gene: TRBD1; J gene: TRBJ2-2; CDR3 DNA: TGTGCCAGCAGCCCCGGACAGGGGATTTCCGGGGAGCTGTTTTTT; CDR3 protein: CASSPGQGISGELFF
V gene: TRBV14; clone size: .; D gene: .; J gene: TRBJ1-1; CDR3 DNA: TGTGCCAGCAGCCAGGCCGGGGGGGGCCGGACTGAAGCTTTCTTT; CDR3 protein: CASSQAGGGRTEAFF
V gene: TRBV14; clone size: few; D gene: .; J gene: TRBJ2-7; CDR3 DNA: TGTGCCAGCAGCCAAACCACGTACCCCTACGAGCAGTACTTC; CDR3 protein: CASSQTTYPYEQYF
V gene: TRBV28; clone size: many; D gene: .; J gene: TRBJ1-5; CDR3 DNA: TGTGCCAGCAGGAGAGGAGGCAATCAGCCCCAGCATTTT; CDR3 protein: CASRRGGNQPQHF
V gene: TRBV24-1; clone size: many; D gene: .; J gene: TRBJ1-5; CDR3 DNA: TGTGCCACCAGTGATTCGTGGACGGATAGCAATCAGCCCCAGCATTTT; CDR3 protein: CATSDSWTDSNQPQHF
V gene: TRBV6-1; clone size: many; D gene: TRBD1; J gene: TRBJ1-1; CDR3 DNA: TGTGCCAGCAGACCGGGACAGGGTTCGATTTCGCGGGGAACTGAAGCTTTCTTT; CDR3 protein: CASRPGQGSISRGTEAFF
V gene: TRBV7-9; clone size: many; D gene: .; J gene: TRBJ2-5; CDR3 DNA: TGTGCCAGCGCCAGGGCGCGGGAGACCCAGTACTTC; CDR3 protein: CASARARETQYF
V gene: TRBV7-2; clone size: many; D gene: .; J gene: TRBJ1-5; CDR3 DNA: TGTGCCAGCAGCCCCGCCAGTCAGCCCCAGCATTTT; CDR3 protein: CASSPASQPQHF
V gene: TRBV19; clone size: many; D gene: .; J gene: TRBJ1-1; CDR3 DNA: TGTGCCAGTAGGACAGCCGGAGCAGCTTTCTTT; CDR3 protein: CASRTAGAAFF
V gene: TRBV20-1; clone size: many; D gene: .; J gene: TRBJ2-3; CDR3 DNA: TGCAGTGCTACGCCGGCCCGGACCGTTAGCACAGATACGCAGTATTTT; CDR3 protein: CSATPARTVSTDTQYF
V gene: TRBV7-3; clone size: many; D gene: .; J gene: TRBJ1-5; CDR3 DNA: TGTGCCAGCAGCCTCAACCCCAATCAGCCCCAGCATTTT; CDR3 protein: CASSLNPNQPQHF
V gene: TRBV30; clone size: many; D gene: .; J gene: TRBJ1-1; CDR3 DNA: TGTGCCTGGATCCAGGGGGAAGCTTTCTTT; CDR3 protein: CAWIQGEAFF
V gene: TRBV5-6; clone size: .; D gene: TRBD1; J gene: TRBJ1-5; CDR3 DNA: TGTGCCAGCAGCTGGGGGACAGGCAATCAGCCCCAGCATTTT; CDR3 protein: CASSWGTGNQPQHF
V gene: TRBV11-2; clone size: .; D gene: TRBD2; J gene: TRBJ2-7; CDR3 DNA: TGTGCCAGCAGCCCTAGTCTGGGGGGGGCCTACGAGCAGTACTTC; CDR3 protein: CASSPSLGGAYEQYF
V gene: TRBV24-1; clone size: many; D gene: TRBD1; J gene: TRBJ1-4; CDR3 DNA: TGTGCCACCAGTGATGACCGAACAGGGGCAAAACTGTTTTTT; CDR3 protein: CATSDDRTGAKLFF
V gene: TRBV7-9; clone size: .; D gene: TRBD1; J gene: TRBJ2-7; CDR3 DNA: TGTGCCAGCAGCTTAGGCGGACAGGGGGCTTGGGCCCAGTACGAGCAGTACTTC; CDR3 protein: CASSLGGQGAWAQYEQYF
V gene: TRBV2; clone size: many; D gene: .; J gene: TRBJ2-7; CDR3 DNA: TGTGCCAGCAGTGATGGAGGGGGGGACGAGCAGTACTTC; CDR3 protein: CASSDGGGDEQYF
V gene: TRBV15; clone size: few; D gene: .; J gene: TRBJ1-3; CDR3 DNA: TGTGCCACCAGGAATGCTGGTAGCCGTAAAGGAAACACCATATATTTT; CDR3 protein: CATRNAGSRKGNTIYF